This is a list of T cell receptor beta chains from one sample in a study of blood T cell repertoires in COVID-19. Clones were sequenced by immunoSEQ multiplex PCR, and TCRdb holds only the in-frame ones, with some missing. The data contain a few hundred thousand clones, about 90% of them seen just once; the ten biggest clones take up about 7.8%. Sequenced sample: peripheral blood. These receptors were taken from a woman in her forties or fifties who had recovered from COVID-19. CDR3s include the opening cysteine and the closing phenylalanine or tryptophan. Each record gives: J gene, D gene, clone size, V gene, CDR3 protein, CDR3 DNA. D genes are given only for firm matches. Not all rows give a size; the values are once, few, many and, for expanded clones, a class.

TRBJ2-2 | TRBD1 | NA | TRBV6-2/TRBV6-3 | CASSFRDRGSGELFF | TGTGCCAGCAGTTTCCGGGACAGGGGGTCCGGGGAGCTGTTTTTT
TRBJ2-1 | TRBD2 | once | TRBV7-2 | CASSLASGRDYEQFF | TGTGCCAGCAGCTTAGCTAGCGGGAGGGACTATGAGCAGTTCTTC
TRBJ2-7 | TRBD2 | NA | TRBV9 | CASSAGLAGGEQYF | TGTGCCAGCAGCGCGGGACTAGCGGGTGGGGAGCAGTACTTC
TRBJ2-3 | NA | NA | TRBV19 | CASSPGRDTQYF | TGTGCCAGTAGTCCGGGAAGGGATACGCAGTATTTT
TRBJ2-7 | TRBD1 | NA | TRBV5-1 | CASSFQQGSYEQYF | TGCGCCAGCAGCTTTCAACAGGGGTCCTACGAGCAGTACTTC
TRBJ1-5 | NA | NA | TRBV30 | CAWSGLTGSGMDQPQHF | TGTGCCTGGAGTGGATTAACCGGGTCCGGGATGGATCAGCCCCAGCATTTT
TRBJ2-5 | NA | NA | TRBV10-1 | CASSDPGDGETQYF | TGCGCCAGCAGTGACCCAGGGGACGGGGAGACCCAGTACTTC
TRBJ2-3 | TRBD2 | few | TRBV7-2 | CASSLQAGDTDTQYF | TGTGCCAGCAGCTTACAGGCGGGGGACACAGATACGCAGTATTTT
TRBJ2-3 | TRBD2 | NA | TRBV12-3/TRBV12-4 | CASTSRGGDTQYF | TGTGCCAGCACCTCCCGGGGGGGGGATACGCAGTATTTT
TRBJ2-7 | NA | NA | TRBV3-1/TRBV3-2 | CASSQAGYEQYF | TGTGCCAGCAGCCAAGCAGGCTACGAGCAGTACTTC
TRBJ1-4 | NA | NA | TRBV19 | CASSSLTGRANEKLFF | TGTGCCAGTAGTAGCCTGACTGGGCGGGCTAATGAAAAACTGTTTTTT
TRBJ1-5 | NA | NA | TRBV28 | CASSLAGLGEPQHF | TGTGCCAGCAGTTTGGCTGGGCTCGGGGAGCCCCAGCATTTT
TRBJ2-3 | TRBD2 | NA | TRBV7-2 | CASSSVAAGTQYF | TGTGCCAGCAGCTCCGTGGCAGCGGGGACGCAGTATTTT
TRBJ1-2 | NA | once | TRBV7-2 | CASSLGPSIRVGYTF | TGTGCCAGCAGCTTAGGTCCCTCAATACGGGTTGGCTACACCTTC
TRBJ2-1 | NA | NA | TRBV29-1 | CSVLVNEQFF | TGCAGCGTTCTCGTGAATGAGCAGTTCTTC
TRBJ1-2 | NA | NA | TRBV3-1/TRBV3-2 | CASSPGYGYTF | TGTGCCAGCAGCCCAGGATATGGCTACACCTTC
TRBJ2-7 | TRBD2 | NA | TRBV4-2 | CASSQDASGRASAYEQYF | TGTGCCAGCAGCCAAGATGCTAGCGGGAGGGCCTCGGCCTACGAGCAGTACTTC
TRBJ1-2 | TRBD1 | NA | TRBV20-1 | CSASIQGASGYTF | TGCAGTGCTAGTATCCAGGGGGCTTCTGGCTACACCTTC
TRBJ1-2 | TRBD1 | NA | TRBV25-1 | CASSERGQGADYTF | TGTGCCAGCAGTGAACGAGGACAGGGGGCCGACTACACCTTC
TRBJ1-6 | NA | once | TRBV3-1/TRBV3-2 | CASSQGGGFDSPLHF | TGTGCCAGCAGCCAAGGGGGGGGCTTTGATTCACCCCTCCACTTT
TRBJ2-1 | TRBD2 | NA | TRBV10-3 | CAISEGLGWNNEQFF | TGTGCCATCAGTGAAGGACTAGGGTGGAACAATGAGCAGTTCTTC
TRBJ2-1 | NA | NA | TRBV5-1 | CASSLQGGTYNEQFF | TGCGCCAGCAGCTTACAGGGAGGGACCTACAATGAGCAGTTCTTC
TRBJ1-5 | NA | NA | TRBV12-3/TRBV12-4 | CASSYSGLPQHF | TGTGCCAGCAGTTATTCAGGGCTGCCCCAGCATTTT
TRBJ2-3 | TRBD2 | NA | TRBV7-9 | CASSSSREPSDTQYF | TGTGCCAGCAGCTCGTCGCGGGAGCCGTCAGATACGCAGTATTTT
TRBJ2-2 | NA | once | TRBV15 | CATSRSTGYTGELFF | TGTGCCACCAGCAGAAGTACAGGGTACACCGGGGAGCTGTTTTTT
TRBJ2-5 | TRBD2 | NA | TRBV7-2 | CASSLNGGAHKVTQYF | TGTGCCAGCAGCTTAAACGGGGGGGCGCATAAGGTGACCCAGTACTTC
TRBJ2-7 | NA | NA | TRBV6-5 | CATGSYEQYF | TGTGCCACCGGGTCCTACGAGCAGTACTTC
TRBJ1-2 | NA | NA | TRBV19 | CASSISSGYGYTF | TGTGCCAGTAGTATCTCGTCAGGCTATGGCTACACCTTC
TRBJ1-2 | TRBD1 | NA | TRBV19 | CASRADRASYGYTF | TGTGCCAGTAGGGCCGACAGGGCTAGCTATGGCTACACCTTC
TRBJ1-2 | NA | NA | TRBV2 | CASSVQRNYGYTF | TGTGCCAGCAGTGTTCAGAGGAACTATGGCTACACCTTC
TRBJ1-1 | NA | NA | TRBV5-1 | CASSSRGDTEAFF | TGCGCCAGCAGTTCCCGGGGGGACACTGAAGCTTTCTTT
TRBJ1-4 | NA | NA | TRBV28 | CASSFDASGSTEEKLFF | TGTGCCAGCAGTTTCGATGCTTCAGGGTCCACGGAGGAAAAACTGTTTTTT
TRBJ1-1 | NA | NA | TRBV7-2 | CASSGTDWNTEAFF | TGTGCCAGCAGCGGTACGGACTGGAACACTGAAGCTTTCTTT
TRBJ1-2 | NA | NA | TRBV2 | CASSDTPGYYGYTF | TGTGCCAGCAGTGATACTCCAGGGTACTATGGCTACACCTTC
TRBJ2-3 | TRBD2 | once | TRBV15 | CATRLAGAADTQYF | TGTGCCACAAGACTAGCGGGAGCTGCAGATACGCAGTATTTT
TRBJ2-1 | TRBD1 | NA | TRBV10-3 | CAIRKGQGFSNEQFF | TGTGCCATCAGGAAGGGACAGGGGTTTTCCAATGAGCAGTTCTTC
TRBJ2-1 | TRBD2 | NA | TRBV5-1 | CASSLVTSGSQEQFF | TGCGCCAGCAGCTTGGTGACTAGCGGGAGCCAGGAGCAGTTCTTC
TRBJ2-4 | TRBD2 | NA | TRBV15 | CATSPGGIVSKNIQYF | TGTGCCACCAGCCCCGGGGGGATCGTCTCCAAAAACATTCAGTACTTC
TRBJ1-4 | NA | NA | TRBV7-2 | CASTAGTNEKLFF | TGTGCCAGCACGGCAGGCACTAATGAAAAACTGTTTTTT
TRBJ1-2 | NA | once | TRBV5-1 | CASSLALGTYGYTF | TGCGCCAGCAGCTTGGCTTTGGGGACTTATGGCTACACCTTC
TRBJ2-1 | NA | NA | TRBV27 | CASSFGLLNEQFF | TGTGCCAGCAGTTTCGGACTACTCAATGAGCAGTTCTTC
TRBJ1-3 | NA | NA | TRBV9 | CASSPRWGDGNTIYF | TGTGCCAGCAGCCCCCGATGGGGGGACGGAAACACCATATATTTT
TRBJ1-5 | TRBD1 | NA | TRBV5-5 | CASSASGTGGWDGQPQHF | TGTGCCAGCAGCGCCTCCGGGACAGGGGGCTGGGATGGTCAGCCCCAGCATTTT
TRBJ1-5 | NA | NA | TRBV28 | CASQSNQPQHF | TGTGCCAGCCAGAGCAATCAGCCCCAGCATTTT
TRBJ1-6 | TRBD1 | NA | TRBV7-2 | CASSPGQGRSPLHF | TGTGCCAGCAGCCCAGGACAGGGGCGGTCACCCCTCCACTTT
TRBJ2-1 | NA | NA | TRBV7-8 | CASSERLARSYNEQFF | TGTGCCAGCAGCGAACGTCTAGCCCGCTCCTACAATGAGCAGTTCTTC
TRBJ2-4 | NA | NA | TRBV7-2 | CASQLGVAKNIQYF | TGTGCCAGCCAGCTTGGAGTAGCCAAAAACATTCAGTACTTC
TRBJ2-7 | NA | NA | TRBV7-9 | CASSLGVFYEQYF | TGTGCCAGCAGCTTGGGCGTTTTTTACGAGCAGTACTTC
TRBJ1-1 | NA | NA | TRBV9 | CASSVGELMNTEAFF | TGTGCCAGCAGCGTAGGTGAGCTTATGAACACTGAAGCTTTCTTT
TRBJ2-1 | TRBD1 | NA | TRBV27 | CASSSLTGAHYNEQFF | TGTGCCAGCAGTTCCTTAACAGGGGCACATTACAATGAGCAGTTCTTC
TRBJ1-2 | NA | NA | TRBV2 | CASSLGHRIYGYTF | TGTGCCAGCAGTCTTGGGCACCGCATCTATGGCTACACCTTC
TRBJ2-1 | NA | NA | TRBV5-4 | CASSFLSGLGRNEQFF | TGTGCCAGCAGCTTTCTGAGCGGGTTGGGGCGCAATGAGCAGTTCTTC
TRBJ2-7 | TRBD2 | NA | TRBV7-2 | CASSQIAGGPFEQYF | TGTGCCAGCAGCCAGATAGCGGGGGGGCCCTTCGAGCAGTACTTC
TRBJ2-1 | TRBD1 | NA | TRBV9 | CASSTDRGSYNEQFF | TGTGCCAGCAGTACCGACAGGGGTTCCTACAATGAGCAGTTCTTC
TRBJ2-7 | NA | once | TRBV11-2 | CASSLTAYEQYF | TGTGCCAGCAGCTTAACGGCCTACGAGCAGTACTTC
TRBJ2-1 | TRBD2 | NA | TRBV18 | CASSQAGRNEQFF | TGTGCCAGCTCCCAAGCGGGACGGAATGAGCAGTTCTTC
TRBJ1-2 | NA | NA | TRBV28 | CASRFGARNGYTF | TGTGCCAGCAGGTTTGGGGCCAGAAATGGCTACACCTTC
TRBJ1-5 | NA | NA | TRBV19 | CASSIPVTLYSQPQHF | TGTGCCAGTAGTATCCCGGTCACTTTGTACAGCCAGCCCCAGCATTTT
TRBJ1-5 | NA | few | TRBV28 | CASSLRRDDQPQHF | TGTGCCAGCAGTTTGCGCAGGGATGATCAGCCCCAGCATTTT